These 13 T cell receptor beta chains were all obtained from the same sample, sequenced in a study of T cells in Graves' hyperthyroidism and ophthalmopathy. TCR beta CDR3 region amplification was performed from RNA transcripts. The HTBI primer set drove a first-round RT-PCR of the TCR CDR3. TCRdb itself ran the multiplex PCR reads through MiXCR, one entry per CDR3 protein. The data show about 300,000 distinct CDR3 sequences, 12% to 15% seen once. Sequenced: blood. Receptor source: a middle-aged woman with Graves' hyperthyroidism.

This clonotype was observed at least ten times. The gene calls are TRBV24-1 and TRBJ1-1; 7 positions match TRBD1. The ends lost 4 bases at V and 2 bases at J; junction bases unmatched: 6. Germline V CDR1 and CDR2: KGHDR, SFDVKD. This CDR3 contains 15 residues. The CDR3 DNA sequence: TGTGCCACCAGTGAGGGGGACAGATTCAACACTGAAGCTTTCTTT. The encoded protein is CATSEGDRFNTEAFF.

This clonotype showed up many times. This chain links TRBV30 with TRBJ2-7; D perhaps matches TRBD1 (5 bases). From germline, CDR1 is GTSNPN and CDR2 SVGIG (reference sequence). There are 12 residues in the CDR3. The V end lost 1 base, the J end lost 2 bases, and 6 bases lay between the germline ends. As DNA, the CDR3 is TGTGCCTGGAGTGAGGGGCCCTACGAGCAGTACTTC. It codes for CAWSEGPYEQYF.

The chain recombines TRBV7-9 with TRBJ1-2, with 11 bases lining up with TRBD1. Germline CDR1 and CDR2: SEHNR and FQNEAQ (reference sequence). The CDR3 runs to 16 residues. The ends lost 5 bases at V and 10 bases at J; junction bases unmatched: 15. Written as DNA, the CDR3 is TGTGCCAGCAGCCTCGGACAGGGGGCGGTGGGGGGGGACTACACCTTC. Protein product: CASSLGQGAVGGDYTF.

The sample holds many counts of this clonotype. J is TRBJ1-2 and V is TRBV28; D gene ambiguous. CDR1 is MDHEN and CDR2 is SYDVKM in the germline V gene. Trimming took 5 bases from V and 5 from J, leaving 15 bases between them. The CDR3 contains 14 residues. The CDR3 sequence is CASSLNSGWYGYTF. CDR3 bases: TGTGCCAGCAGTCTAAATTCGGGTTGGTATGGCTACACCTTC.

The sample holds a few counts of this clonotype. This may be a read error: a much more frequent sequence differs by one nucleotide. This chain uses TRBV28 with TRBJ2-5, with D perhaps TRBD1 (6 bases). CDR3 size: 15 residues. The germline V gene encodes CDR1 MDHEN and CDR2 SYDVKM. The DNA of the CDR3 is TGTGCCAGCAGGCCTAGGACAGATAAACAAGGGACCCAGTACTTC. Translating gives CASRPRTDKQGTQYF.

This clonotype was seen ten or more times. This chain connects TRBV6-5 to TRBJ2-1; 7 positions match TRBD2. The germline gives CDR1 MNHEY, CDR2 SVGAGI. This CDR3 comprises 14 residues. The junction had 3 bases not matched to a gene; V was cut back by 0 bases and J by 7 bases. The CDR3, as DNA: TGTGCCAGCAGTTACTCCGGGCGGGGGAATGAGCAGTTCTTC. Protein sequence: CASSYSGRGNEQFF.

The sample holds many counts of this clonotype. This chain uses TRBV7-9 with TRBJ2-3, with D perhaps given as TRBD1 or TRBD2 (6 bases each). In germline, CDR1 is SEHNR, CDR2 FQNEAQ (reference sequence). The V end lost 3 bases, the J end lost 4 bases, and 11 bases lay between the germline ends. The CDR3 is 14 amino acids. The CDR3 DNA follows: TGTGCCAGCAGCTTTACAGGGAGGCCAGATACGCAGTATTTT. Its protein product is CASSFTGRPDTQYF.

This clonotype has ten or more counts. The chain recombines TRBV12-3 or TRBV12-4 with TRBJ2-1, with D hard to call. CDR3 length: 14 residues. The V gene lost 6 bases and the J gene lost 7 bases, with 16 bases spanning the gap. CDR3 sequence: CASSPLRAANEQFF. CDR3 DNA: TGTGCCAGCAGCCCCCTTAGGGCCGCGAATGAGCAGTTCTTC.

This clonotype was seen repeatedly, ten times or more. V gene TRBV3-1 combines with J gene TRBJ2-1; perhaps TRBD2 as D (5 bases). Germline V gene data show CDR1 as LGHDT and CDR2 as YNNKEL (reference sequence). V lost 1 base to trimming and J lost 9 bases, with 13 bases between them. The CDR3 runs to 14 residues. This CDR3 is CASSQVGPGSEQFF. CDR3 DNA sequence: TGTGCCAGCAGCCAAGTGGGCCCGGGGAGTGAGCAGTTCTTC.

This clonotype was detected ten times or more. This chain links TRBV7-2 with TRBJ2-7; 8 bases map to TRBD2. V lost 3 bases to trimming and J lost 5 bases; unmatched junction nucleotides: 9. The CDR3 is made up of 15 amino acids. Germline V gene data show CDR1 as SGHTA and CDR2 as FQGNSA. This chain's CDR3 is CASSFSGSHFNEQYF. CDR3 coding DNA: TGTGCCAGCAGCTTCAGCGGGAGTCATTTTAACGAGCAGTACTTC.

The chain combines TRBV6-2 or TRBV6-3 with TRBJ1-3, with no clear D. Germline V gene data show CDR1 as MNHEY and CDR2 as SVGEGT. V lost 6 bases and J lost 0, with 12 bases in between. The CDR3 covers 15 residues. The CDR3 bases are TGTGCCAGCAGAAAAGGACGGCTCTCTGGAAACACCATATATTTT. Protein: CASRKGRLSGNTIYF.

V and J are TRBV6-1 and TRBJ2-4; D gene unclear. There are 14 residues in the CDR3. The V end was cut by 4 bases, the J end by 4 bases, with 11 bases between. Per the germline V gene, CDR1 is MNHNS and CDR2 is SASEGT. The CDR3 DNA reads as TGTGCCAGCAGTGTCTTGGGCCCGAAAAACATTCAGTACTTC. Translation gives CASSVLGPKNIQYF.

This clonotype was seen only a few times. The rearrangement links TRBV11-2 to TRBJ2-4, with 7 bases aligning to TRBD2. The germline gives CDR1 SGHAT, CDR2 FQNNGV. This CDR3 comprises 17 residues. The trim removed 0 bases at V and 4 bases at J, leaving 9 bases unmatched. In DNA, the CDR3 is TGTGCCAGCAGCTTAGATCTGGGAGGGGCATTAAAAAACATTCAGTACTTC. It encodes CASSLDLGGALKNIQYF.